The rows below give T cell receptor beta chains drawn from one sample of a study of T cells in Graves' hyperthyroidism and ophthalmopathy. Each CDR3 protein is one row after TCRdb ran MiXCR on the multiplex PCR reads. The sample shows approximately 590,000 distinct CDR3 sequences, around 16% of them seen only once. The sample taken for sequencing was blood. Receptor source: a woman aged 25-40 years with Graves' hyperthyroidism. Both conserved end residues are part of each CDR3. Each record gives: J gene, V gene, D gene, clone size, CDR3 length, CDR3 protein, CDR3 DNA. D genes are given only for firm matches. The listing skips clone size in some rows; elsewhere it reads once, few, many or a size class.

J: TRBJ2-5; V: TRBV7-2; D: NA; size: NA; length: 14; CDR3: CASRSAGFQETQYF; DNA: TGTGCCAGCAGGTCGGCGGGGTTCCAAGAGACCCAGTACTTC
J: TRBJ2-3; V: TRBV12-5; D: NA; size: NA; length: 16; CDR3: CASGLVWAGDGNTQYF; DNA: TGTGCTAGTGGTTTGGTATGGGCAGGGGATGGAAATACGCAGTATTTT
J: TRBJ2-7; V: TRBV20-1; D: NA; size: many; length: 13; CDR3: CSATRDIAYEQYF; DNA: TGCAGTGCAACCCGGGACATCGCCTACGAGCAGTACTTC
J: TRBJ1-2; V: TRBV20-1; D: NA; size: many; length: 14; CDR3: CSARDTGRNYGYTF; DNA: TGCAGTGCTAGAGATACGGGCCGGAACTATGGCTACACCTTC
J: TRBJ1-2; V: TRBV20-1; D: NA; size: many; length: 19; CDR3: CSARNLDGTAPFGDYGYTF; DNA: TGCAGTGCTAGAAACCTTGATGGGACGGCACCTTTCGGGGACTATGGCTACACCTTC
J: TRBJ2-7; V: TRBV10-3; D: TRBD2; size: many; length: 14; CDR3: CAIRGLAGNYEQYF; DNA: TGTGCCATCAGAGGACTAGCGGGGAACTACGAGCAGTACTTC
J: TRBJ1-2; V: TRBV20-1; D: NA; size: NA; length: 13; CDR3: CSAAQSSGYGYTF; DNA: TGCAGTGCTGCACAGAGCTCCGGCTATGGCTACACCTTC
J: TRBJ2-1; V: TRBV28; D: NA; size: many; length: 15; CDR3: CASSPTASSYNEQFF; DNA: TGTGCCAGCAGCCCGACAGCGAGCTCCTACAATGAGCAGTTCTTC
J: TRBJ2-3; V: TRBV13; D: NA; size: many; length: 15; CDR3: CASSLRVSMTDTQYF; DNA: TGTGCCAGCAGCCTCCGTGTTAGCATGACAGATACGCAGTATTTT
J: TRBJ2-1; V: TRBV6-5; D: NA; size: NA; length: 15; CDR3: CASRYIAQGYGEQFF; DNA: TGTGCCAGCAGATATATAGCCCAGGGTTACGGTGAGCAGTTCTTC
J: TRBJ2-1; V: TRBV20-1; D: TRBD2; size: many; length: 15; CDR3: CSASPSGMAYNEQFF; DNA: TGCAGTGCTAGCCCTAGCGGGATGGCCTACAATGAGCAGTTCTTC
J: TRBJ2-2; V: TRBV6-1; D: NA; size: NA; length: 17; CDR3: CASSQFPGPEWTGELFF; DNA: TGTGCCAGCAGTCAATTTCCGGGGCCCGAATGGACCGGGGAGCTGTTTTTT
J: TRBJ2-1; V: TRBV28; D: TRBD2; size: many; length: 15; CDR3: CASAQLAGVYNEQFF; DNA: TGTGCCAGCGCCCAACTAGCGGGAGTCTACAATGAGCAGTTCTTC
J: TRBJ2-1; V: TRBV29-1; D: NA; size: few; length: 11; CDR3: CSVVSRLEQFF; DNA: TGCAGCGTTGTCAGTAGGCTCGAGCAGTTCTTC
J: TRBJ2-7; V: TRBV20-1; D: NA; size: many; length: 12; CDR3: CSAKGATYEQYF; DNA: TGCAGTGCTAAGGGCGCAACCTACGAGCAGTACTTC
J: TRBJ1-1; V: TRBV4-3; D: NA; size: NA; length: 17; CDR3: CASSQDGIGSVNTEAFF; DNA: TGCGCCAGCAGCCAAGATGGAATCGGGAGCGTGAACACTGAAGCTTTCTTT
J: TRBJ1-6; V: TRBV20-1; D: NA; size: NA; length: 14; CDR3: CSARADSLDSPLHF; DNA: TGCAGTGCTAGAGCGGACAGTTTGGATTCACCCCTCCACTTT
J: TRBJ1-1; V: TRBV20-1; D: NA; size: NA; length: 13; CDR3: CSARDGGYTEAFF; DNA: TGCAGTGCTAGAGACGGCGGTTACACTGAAGCTTTCTTT
J: TRBJ1-1; V: TRBV20-1; D: TRBD1; size: many; length: 15; CDR3: CSAIGQGNMNTEAFF; DNA: TGCAGTGCTATCGGACAGGGGAACATGAACACTGAAGCTTTCTTT
J: TRBJ1-6; V: TRBV19; D: NA; size: NA; length: 13; CDR3: CASSISDNSPLHF; DNA: TGTGCCAGTAGTATATCCGATAATTCACCCCTCCACTTT
J: TRBJ1-5; V: TRBV12-3/TRBV12-4; D: NA; size: many; length: 15; CDR3: CASSHPGTPNQPQHF; DNA: TGTGCCAGCAGTCATCCCGGGACACCGAATCAGCCCCAGCATTTT
J: TRBJ1-4; V: TRBV7-9; D: NA; size: few; length: 16; CDR3: CASSPFSQPTNEKLFF; DNA: TGTGCCAGCAGCCCCTTCTCACAACCGACTAATGAAAAACTGTTTTTT
J: TRBJ2-1; V: TRBV3-1; D: NA; size: NA; length: 14; CDR3: CASAPPGGYNEQFF; DNA: TGTGCCAGCGCACCGCCAGGCGGCTACAATGAGCAGTTCTTC
J: TRBJ1-1; V: TRBV7-2; D: TRBD1; size: many; length: 15; CDR3: CASSPGQGALVEAFF; DNA: TGTGCCAGCAGCCCGGGACAGGGGGCTTTAGTTGAAGCTTTCTTT
J: TRBJ2-7; V: TRBV6-1; D: TRBD2; size: many; length: 14; CDR3: CASSPTVAGGEQYF; DNA: TGTGCCAGCAGTCCGACCGTAGCGGGAGGCGAGCAGTACTTC
J: TRBJ2-3; V: TRBV14; D: NA; size: few; length: 16; CDR3: CASSDGEGGGTDTQYF; DNA: TGTGCCAGCAGTGACGGTGAAGGGGGAGGCACAGATACGCAGTATTTT